A selection of T cell receptor beta chains follows, all from one sample in a study of T cells expressing NK-cell markers. TCRdb re-called the 5' RACE reads, yielding one record per CDR3 amino acid sequence without DNA. The table for this sample gives some 280,000 distinct CDR3 sequences. The specimen was blood T cells: a sorted CD56 or NKG2C T cell subset, CD4+ or CD8+ T cells, or bulk PBMC T cells (not recorded which). Receptors were obtained from a man younger than 30 in good health. The CDR3 runs from the conserved cysteine through the conserved F or W. The order of the fields is J gene, V gene, CDR3 protein.

TRBJ2-5 | TRBV7-6 | CASSRSRIQTQYF
TRBJ2-3 | TRBV6-2/TRBV6-3 | CASRDTTDTQYF
TRBJ2-1 | TRBV18 | CASSPSASGYSGEQFF
TRBJ1-2 | TRBV29-1 | CSVDGAGHYGYTF
TRBJ1-1 | TRBV18 | CASSPWTGTAFF
TRBJ2-1 | TRBV7-9 | CASSPSGRNYNEQFF
TRBJ2-1 | TRBV7-6 | CASSAFSSGSSYNEQFF
TRBJ1-5 | TRBV2 | CASSQTSSNQPQHF
TRBJ2-1 | TRBV11-2 | CASSSRTSGRLGHEQFF
TRBJ2-7 | TRBV4-2 | CASSRGTSGYYEQYF
TRBJ1-4 | TRBV6-1 | CASSEAGSNSFRKLFF
TRBJ2-1 | TRBV20-1 | CSARDDWVRLFENEQFF
TRBJ1-2 | TRBV20-1 | CSATHRDGYTF
TRBJ2-2 | TRBV10-3 | CATRTENTGELFF
TRBJ1-1 | TRBV2 | CASSTTLNTEAFF
TRBJ2-1 | TRBV3-1 | CATGTSGNNEQFF
TRBJ2-7 | TRBV12-3/TRBV12-4 | CASSFRHGTYEQYF
TRBJ2-1 | TRBV12-3/TRBV12-4 | CASNAGIREQFF
TRBJ1-1 | TRBV10-3 | CAISPAMNTEAFF